This paragraph reports one T cell receptor (beta chain). Its matching antigen is unknown. Assay: immunoSEQ multiplex PCR; the TCRdb copy retains only in-frame clones and omits some. The sample has over 15,000 clones, 80% to 90% seen once. The data were taken from a study of OX40 agonist ivuxolimab in advanced cancers. Study summary: The patients received ivuxolimab by intravenous route every 2 weeks at 0.01 to 10 mg/kg.

CDR1 is PRHDT and CDR2 is FYEKMQ in the germline V gene (reference sequence). V lost 5 bases and J lost 7, with 12 bases in between. This CDR3 comprises 12 residues. Regarding the study as a whole: Both blood CD4+ and CD8+ T cells showed clonal growth by week 6 at 0.1 to 3.0 mg/kg. In a subset of nonresponders, normalized T-cell clonal expansion was also low. CD8+ T cells (on average) carried more expanded clones than CD4+ T cells.

The sample was CD4+ or CD8+ T cells sorted from blood, taken in a trial of the OX40 agonist ivuxolimab. The rearrangement joins TRBV13 to TRBJ2-7; no definite D call. The source of this sequence is an adult with an advanced solid tumor such as melanoma, head and neck, liver or kidney cancer. CDR3 protein: CASSAPGVEQYF. The CDR3 region has the DNA TGTGCCAGCAGCGCCCCTGGGGTTGAGCAGTACTTC.